Following are 22 T cell receptor beta chains from one sample sequenced in a study of shared clonotypes between healthy human individuals. Sequenced by immunoSEQ multiplex PCR; TCRdb stores in-frame clones only, minus some. The repertoire has 2 million to 2.5 million clones, approximately 96% of them found once; the top ten carry less than 0.15%. The sample consisted of naive CD4+ T cells sorted from blood. As to subset: CD45RA+ positively selected. The receptors originated from a man aged 18 to 29 in good health.

J is TRBJ1-2 and V is TRBV21-1; the table names TRBD1, a call not compared with the DNA. TRBV21-1 is classified as a pseudogene. The CDR3 covers 16 residues. The CDR3 protein is CASSRGQGIQNYGYTF. The CDR3 DNA sequence: TGTGCCAGCAGCAGAGGACAGGGAATACAAAACTATGGCTACACCTTC.

This clone occurred once. This sequence joins TRBV4-1 and TRBJ1-5; D is unresolved. Germline V gene lookup returns CDR1 MGHRA and CDR2 YSYEKL. V gave up 0 bases and J gave up 0 bases, with 9 bases separating them. The CDR3 totals 16 residues. The CDR3 spells CASSQEGPYSNQPQHF. CDR3 coding DNA: TGCGCCAGCAGCCAAGAAGGGCCTTATAGCAATCAGCCCCAGCATTTT.

The rearrangement uses TRBV27 and TRBJ2-1; the D gene is possibly TRBD2 (5 bases). The CDR3 is 14 residues long. Germline V CDR1 and CDR2: MNHEY, SMNVEV (reference sequence). The V gene lost 6 bases and the J gene lost 0 bases, with 9 bases spanning the gap. The CDR3 DNA follows: TGTGCCAGCAGGTCGGGGAGCTCCTACAATGAGCAGTTCTTC. Translated: CASRSGSSYNEQFF.

V usage is TRBV27 and J usage is TRBJ1-2; D call uncertain. Germline lookup yields CDR1 MNHEY and CDR2 SMNVEV (reference sequence). CDR3 length: 12 residues. Trimming left V 5 bases short and J 5 bases short, with 9 bases between. In DNA, the CDR3 is TGTGCCAGCAGTGTAGGACCGTATGGCTACACCTTC. Amino acid sequence: CASSVGPYGYTF.

The chain uses TRBV5-1 and TRBJ2-3, with 9 bases lining up with TRBD2. The CDR3 loop spans 17 amino acids. Unmatched junction bases numbered 9, after V lost 1 base and J lost 3 bases. Germline CDR1 reads SGHRS; CDR2 reads YFSETQ. CDR3 in amino acids: CASSLPPPSGTTDTQYF. CDR3 DNA sequence: TGCGCCAGCAGCTTGCCCCCCCCTAGCGGGACTACAGATACGCAGTATTTT.

The chain carries TRBV15 and TRBJ2-7, with a tentative D call TRBD2 (6 bases). The CDR3 spans 16 residues. Trimming left V 2 bases short and J 3 bases short, with 17 bases between. Germline CDR1 LNHNV, CDR2 YYDKDF (reference sequence). The CDR3 sequence: CATSRFHPGVGYEQYF. The DNA of the CDR3 is TGTGCCACCAGCAGATTCCACCCGGGGGTCGGCTACGAGCAGTACTTC.

V is TRBV19 and J is TRBJ2-3; D not certain. The CDR3 sequence is 17 residues long. V lost 9 bases, J lost 0 bases, and 22 bases lay in between. CDR1 is LNHDA and CDR2 is SQIVND in the germline V gene (reference sequence). This CDR3 reads CASPRVLRLSSTDTQYF. CDR3 DNA sequence: TGTGCCAGCCCTAGGGTGTTACGCCTCTCTAGCACAGATACGCAGTATTTT.

The CDR3 DNA reads TGTGCCAGCAGCGCTGGTGGGGGTCACACTGAAGCTTTCTTT. Residues: CASSAGGGHTEAFF. V and J are TRBV5-4 and TRBJ1-1; D perhaps matches TRBD1 (5 bases). V lost 4 bases, J lost 3 bases, and 13 bases lay in between. CDR3 length equals 14 residues. Germline values: CDR1 SGHNT, CDR2 YYREEE (reference sequence). The full variable domain, with the rest looked up from reference TRBV5-4 and TRBJ1-1, is ETGVTQSPTHLIKTRGQQVTLRCSSQSGHNTVSWYQQALGQGPQFIFQYYREEENGRGNFPPRFSGLQFPNYSSELNVNALELDDSALYLCASSAGGGHTEAFFGQGTRLTVV.

The chain couples TRBV4-1 to TRBJ2-2; D unresolved. CDR3 length: 14 amino acids. CDR1 is MGHRA, CDR2 YSYEKL, per germline. V was clipped by 2 bases and J by 5 bases, with 9 bases between them. CDR3 region: CASSQMTRTGELFF. CDR3 nucleotide sequence: TGCGCCAGCAGCCAAATGACGAGAACCGGGGAGCTGTTTTTT.

As concerns this clone: The same CDR3 is also encoded by other DNA sequences in this sample. The CDR3 DNA is TGTGCCAGCAGTTGGGACAGGAAAGCCTACGAGCAGTACTTC. Residues: CASSWDRKAYEQYF. The chain joins TRBV6-5 to TRBJ2-7; 8 bases are shared with TRBD1. This CDR3 spans 14 amino acids. Germline V lookup: CDR1 MNHEY, CDR2 SVGAGI. V gave up 4 bases and J gave up 2 bases; unmatched junction bases: 4.

The chain links TRBV7-2 to TRBJ1-2; D ambiguous. Germline loops: CDR1 SGHTA, CDR2 FQGNSA. Trimming removed 5 bases at V and 8 bases at J, with 15 bases between. The CDR3 contains 13 residues. The CDR3 reads CASSPRPEGGYTF. CDR3 in DNA: TGTGCCAGCAGCCCACGCCCAGAGGGCGGCTACACCTTC.

The chain is built from TRBV7-9 and TRBJ2-2, with TRBD1 matching over 9 bases. J lost 5 bases, V lost 2 bases, and 3 bases had no gene match. Germline V gene lookup returns CDR1 SEHNR and CDR2 FQNEAQ (reference sequence). This CDR3 is built from 15 residues. CDR3 sequence (DNA): TGTGCCAGCAGCTTATACGGGACAGGGACCGGGGAGCTGTTTTTT. The encoded protein is CASSLYGTGTGELFF. Filled out from reference TRBV7-9 and TRBJ2-2, the complete variable domain reads DTGVSQNPRHKITKRGQNVTFRCDPISEHNRLYWYRQTLGQGPEFLTYFQNEAQLEKSRLLSDRFSAERPKGSFSTLEIQRTEQGDSAMYLCASSLYGTGTGELFFGEGSRLTVL.

The chain has TRBV30 and TRBJ1-6, with a weak D call TRBD1 (5 bases). Trimming shortened V by 6 bases and J by 5 bases, and 11 bases separated the two germline ends. In germline, CDR1 is GTSNPN, CDR2 SVGIG (reference sequence). The CDR3 has 13 residues. CDR3 sequence reads: CACMTVHNSPLHF. The CDR3 DNA sequence: TGTGCCTGTATGACAGTCCATAATTCACCCCTCCACTTT.

The rearrangement uses TRBV19 and TRBJ1-5; D is unclear. With 1 base removed from V and 10 bases from J, the gap between germline ends came to 11 bases. There are 13 residues in the CDR3. Germline CDR1 reads LNHDA; CDR2 reads SQIVND (reference sequence). Here the CDR3 DNA reads TGTGCCAGTAGTATAGGGGCCTCCTTTCCCCAGCATTTT. Translating it yields CASSIGASFPQHF.

This chain connects TRBV6-1 to TRBJ2-7; D gene unclear. Trimming took off 7 bases at V and 2 bases at J, with 12 bases between the two ends. The CDR3 is made up of 13 amino acids. Germline-derived CDR1 and CDR2 are MNHNS and SASEGT. In nucleotides, the CDR3 is TGTGCCAGCATGCGGCAGGTAGCCTACGAGCAGTACTTC. This encodes CASMRQVAYEQYF.

The sample holds one count of this clone. The CDR3 sequence is CASSWQAIQETQYF. CDR3 DNA sequence: TGCGCCAGCAGCTGGCAGGCGATACAAGAGACCCAGTACTTC. The gene calls are TRBV5-1 and TRBJ2-5; D uncertain. The CDR3 is 14 amino acids. In germline, CDR1 is SGHRS, CDR2 YFSETQ. V shed 3 bases and J shed 2 bases, with 11 bases lying between them.

The chain links TRBV7-3 to TRBJ2-3; maybe TRBD1 (6 bases). Deletions cut 8 bases from V and 0 bases from J, with 9 bases between. CDR1 is SGHTA and CDR2 is FQGTGA in the germline V gene. The CDR3 has 13 amino acids. The CDR3 coding sequence is TGTGCCAGCCGAACAGGGAGCACAGATACGCAGTATTTT. It translates to CASRTGSTDTQYF. Full variable domain (outside the CDR3, taken from reference TRBV7-3 and TRBJ2-3): GAGVSQTPSNKVTEKGKYVELRCDPISGHTALYWYRQSLGQGPEFLIYFQGTGAADDSGLPNDRFFAVRPEGSVSTLKIQRTERGDSAVYLCASRTGSTDTQYFGPGTRLTVL.

This chain connects TRBV7-8 to TRBJ2-7; TRBD1 or TRBD2 may be the D gene (5 bases each). The CDR3 length is 18 residues. V lost 3 bases and J 2 bases, leaving 23 bases between the germline ends. Germline V CDR1 and CDR2: SGHVS, FQNEAQ. The CDR3 sequence: CASSFWLAGAPGPYEQYF. The CDR3 coding sequence is TGTGCCAGCAGCTTCTGGTTAGCCGGAGCCCCGGGACCCTACGAGCAGTACTTC.

The rearrangement joins TRBV5-5 to TRBJ2-5, with 9 bases matching TRBD1. Trimming took 0 bases from V and 5 from J; bases not matched to a gene: 5. Looked up from germline, CDR1 is SGHKS and CDR2 is YYEKEE (reference sequence). There are 15 residues in the CDR3. The CDR3 loop is CASSLDGQGYETQYF. CDR3 DNA sequence: TGTGCCAGCAGCTTGGACGGACAGGGGTACGAGACCCAGTACTTC.

The CDR3 is CASSQDGGLGNQPQHF. In nucleotides, the CDR3 is TGCGCCAGCAGCCAAGATGGGGGCTTGGGCAATCAGCCCCAGCATTTT. The chain recombines TRBV4-3 with TRBJ1-5; a possible D gene is TRBD1 (6 bases). The length of the CDR3 is 16 residues. The germline gives CDR1 LGHNA, CDR2 YSLEER. V gave up 0 bases and J gave up 2 bases, with 11 bases separating them.

Points on this clone: The sample holds other DNA sequences that translate to the same CDR3. The V call is TRBV10-2, the J call TRBJ1-1; D remains unclear. Trimming pared 6 bases from V and 1 base from J, leaving 9 bases between. The CDR3 sequence is 13 residues long. The germline V gene has CDR1 WSHSY and CDR2 SAAADI. CDR3 protein: CASSEQKNTEAFF. For the CDR3, the DNA is TGCGCCAGCAGCGAACAGAAGAACACTGAAGCTTTCTTT.

The chain is built from TRBV6-5 and TRBJ1-4; the D is unclear. V lost 0 bases to trimming and J lost 12 bases, with 8 bases between them. The CDR3 is 12 amino acids. Germline values: CDR1 MNHEY, CDR2 SVGAGI. The CDR3: CASSYSGGELFF. For the CDR3, the DNA is TGTGCCAGCAGTTACTCGGGTGGGGAACTGTTTTTT.